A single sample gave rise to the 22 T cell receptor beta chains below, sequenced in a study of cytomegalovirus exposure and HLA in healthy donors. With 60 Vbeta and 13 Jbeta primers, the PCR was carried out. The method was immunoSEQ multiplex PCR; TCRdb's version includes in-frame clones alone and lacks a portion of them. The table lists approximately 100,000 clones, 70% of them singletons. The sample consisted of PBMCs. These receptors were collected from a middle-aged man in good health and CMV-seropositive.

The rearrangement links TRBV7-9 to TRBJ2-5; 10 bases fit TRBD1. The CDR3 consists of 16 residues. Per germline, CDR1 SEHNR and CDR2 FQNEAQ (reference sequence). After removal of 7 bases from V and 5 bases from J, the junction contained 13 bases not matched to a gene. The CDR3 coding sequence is TGTGCCAGCACCTTTGGACCGGGACAGGGGCGGGAGACCCAGTACTTC. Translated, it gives CASTFGPGQGRETQYF.

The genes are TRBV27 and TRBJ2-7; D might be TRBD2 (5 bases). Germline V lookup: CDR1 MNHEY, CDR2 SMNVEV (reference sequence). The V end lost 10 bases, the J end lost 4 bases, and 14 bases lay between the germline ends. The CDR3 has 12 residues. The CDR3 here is CATRGVEYEQYF. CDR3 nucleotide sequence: TGTGCCACCCGGGGTGTTGAGTACGAGCAGTACTTC.

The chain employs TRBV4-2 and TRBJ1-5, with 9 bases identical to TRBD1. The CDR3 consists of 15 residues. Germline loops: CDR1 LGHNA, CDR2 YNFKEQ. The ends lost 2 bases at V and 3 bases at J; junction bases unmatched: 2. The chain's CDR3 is CASSQRDRDNQPQHF. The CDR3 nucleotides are TGTGCCAGCAGCCAAAGGGACAGGGACAATCAGCCCCAGCATTTT.

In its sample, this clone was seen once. DNA of the CDR3: TGTGCCAGCAGCTTAGGACTAGCCTTCTCCAATGAGCAGTTCTTC. It translates to CASSLGLAFSNEQFF. The rearrangement uses TRBV5-5 and TRBJ2-1, with TRBD2 matching 8 bases. Trimming at V came to 2 bases and at J to 6 bases, leaving 7 bases not matched to a gene. The CDR3 extends over 15 amino acids. Germline CDR1 reads SGHKS; CDR2 reads YYEKEE (reference sequence).

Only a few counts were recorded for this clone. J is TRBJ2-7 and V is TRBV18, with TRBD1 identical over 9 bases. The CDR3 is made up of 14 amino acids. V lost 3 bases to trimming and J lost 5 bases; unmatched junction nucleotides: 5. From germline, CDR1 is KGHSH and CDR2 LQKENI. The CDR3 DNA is TGTGCCAGCTCACCGGGACAGGGTATCCACGAGCAGTACGTC. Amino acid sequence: CASSPGQGIHEQYV.

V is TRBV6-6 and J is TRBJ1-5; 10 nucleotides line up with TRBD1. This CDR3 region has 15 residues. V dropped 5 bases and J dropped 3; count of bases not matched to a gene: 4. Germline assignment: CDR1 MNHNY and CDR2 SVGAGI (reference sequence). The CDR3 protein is CASSPGTGDNQPQHF. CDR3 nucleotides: TGTGCCAGCAGTCCCGGGACAGGGGACAATCAGCCCCAGCATTTT.

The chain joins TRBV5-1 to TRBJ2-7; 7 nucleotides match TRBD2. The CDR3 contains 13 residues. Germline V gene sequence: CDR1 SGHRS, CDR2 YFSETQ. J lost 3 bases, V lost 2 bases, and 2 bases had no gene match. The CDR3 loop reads CASSFGLVYEQYF. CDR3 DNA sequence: TGCGCCAGCAGCTTCGGACTAGTCTACGAGCAGTACTTC.

The CDR3 is CASSPPGSGGTEAFF. CDR3 nucleotide sequence: TGTGCCAGCAGCCCCCCGGGTTCGGGGGGCACTGAAGCTTTCTTT. The V gene is TRBV9, the J gene TRBJ1-1, with a weak D call TRBD1 (5 bases). Germline V CDR1 and CDR2: SGDLS, YYNGEE. V was clipped by 4 bases and J by 4 bases, with 17 bases between them. The CDR3 is 15 residues long.

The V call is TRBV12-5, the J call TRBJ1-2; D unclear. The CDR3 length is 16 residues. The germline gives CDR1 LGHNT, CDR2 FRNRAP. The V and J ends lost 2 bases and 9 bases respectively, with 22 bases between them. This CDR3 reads CASGLFLNGIPASYTF. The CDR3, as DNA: TGTGCTAGTGGTTTGTTTTTGAACGGGATCCCGGCCAGCTACACCTTC. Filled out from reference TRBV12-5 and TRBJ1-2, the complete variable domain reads DARVTQTPRHKVTEMGQEVTMRCQPILGHNTVFWYRQTMMQGLELLAYFRNRAPLDDSGMPKDRFSAEMPDATLATLKIQPSEPRDSAVYFCASGLFLNGIPASYTFGSGTRLTVV.

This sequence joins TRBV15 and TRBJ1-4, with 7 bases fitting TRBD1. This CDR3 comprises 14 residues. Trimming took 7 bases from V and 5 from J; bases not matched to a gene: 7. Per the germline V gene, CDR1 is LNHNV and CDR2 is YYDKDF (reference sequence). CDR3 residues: CATTPGQQNEKLFF. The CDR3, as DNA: TGTGCCACCACGCCGGGACAGCAGAATGAAAAACTGTTTTTT.

CDR3 DNA sequence: TGTGCCACCAGCAGAGAAACAACGAAGACCCAGTACTTC. Amino acids: CATSRETTKTQYF. The J gene is TRBJ2-5, the V gene TRBV15; D gene ambiguous. This CDR3 spans 13 amino acids. Germline CDR1 and CDR2: LNHNV and YYDKDF (reference sequence). Trimming took off 0 bases at V and 6 bases at J, with 8 bases between the two ends.

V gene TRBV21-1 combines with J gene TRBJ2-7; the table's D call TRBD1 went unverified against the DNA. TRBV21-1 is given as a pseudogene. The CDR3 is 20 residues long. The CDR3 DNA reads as TGTGCCAGCAGCAAAGGGACCTCGGGACACAGAGCCTCTAGCTCCTACGAGCAGTACGTC. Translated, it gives CASSKGTSGHRASSSYEQYV.

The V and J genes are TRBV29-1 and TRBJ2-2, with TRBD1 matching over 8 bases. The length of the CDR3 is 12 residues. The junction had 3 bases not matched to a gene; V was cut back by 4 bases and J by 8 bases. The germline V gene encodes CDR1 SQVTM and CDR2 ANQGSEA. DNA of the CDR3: TGCAGCGTTGGGGACAGGAGGGGGGAGCTGTTTTTT. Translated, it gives CSVGDRRGELFF.

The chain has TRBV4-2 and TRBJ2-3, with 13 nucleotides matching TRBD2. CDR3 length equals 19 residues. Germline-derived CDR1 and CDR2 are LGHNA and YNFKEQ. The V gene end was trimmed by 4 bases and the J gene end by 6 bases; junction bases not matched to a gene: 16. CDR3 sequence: CASSLPDPGLAGYTDTQYF. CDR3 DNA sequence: TGTGCCAGCAGCCTTCCGGATCCGGGACTAGCGGGATATACGGATACGCAGTATTTT.

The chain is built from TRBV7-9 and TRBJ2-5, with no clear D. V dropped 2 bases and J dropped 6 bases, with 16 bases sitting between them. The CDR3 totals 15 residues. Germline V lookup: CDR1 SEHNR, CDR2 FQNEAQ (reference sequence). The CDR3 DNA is TGTGCCAGCAGCTTAAGTCTGGGCAGCAGGAAGACCCAGTACTTC. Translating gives CASSLSLGSRKTQYF.

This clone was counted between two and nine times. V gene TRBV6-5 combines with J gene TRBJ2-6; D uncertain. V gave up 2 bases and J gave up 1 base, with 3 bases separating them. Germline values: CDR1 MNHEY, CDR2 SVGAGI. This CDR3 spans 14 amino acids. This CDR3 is CASSYLSGANVLTF. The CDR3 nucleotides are TGTGCCAGCAGTTACCTATCTGGGGCCAACGTCCTGACTTTC.

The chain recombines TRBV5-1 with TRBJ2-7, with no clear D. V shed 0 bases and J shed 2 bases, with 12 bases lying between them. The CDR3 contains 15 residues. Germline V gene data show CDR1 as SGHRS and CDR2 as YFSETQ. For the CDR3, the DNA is TGCGCCAGCAGCTTGGGGGCATCCGGCACCTACGAGCAGTACGTC. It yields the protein CASSLGASGTYEQYV.

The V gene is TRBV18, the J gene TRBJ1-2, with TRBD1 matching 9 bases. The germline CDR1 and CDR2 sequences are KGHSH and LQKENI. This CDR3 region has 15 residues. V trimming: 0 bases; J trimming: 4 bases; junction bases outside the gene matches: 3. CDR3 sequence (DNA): TGTGCCAGCTCACCACCTTCGGACAGGGGCTATGGCTACACCTTC. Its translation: CASSPPSDRGYGYTF.

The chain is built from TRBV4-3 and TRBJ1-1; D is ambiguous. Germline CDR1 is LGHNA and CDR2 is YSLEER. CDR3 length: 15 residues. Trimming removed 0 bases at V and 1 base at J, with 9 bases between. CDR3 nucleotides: TGCGCCAGCAGCCAAGATAGGGAGGGGAACACTGAAGCTTTCTTT. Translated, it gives CASSQDREGNTEAFF.

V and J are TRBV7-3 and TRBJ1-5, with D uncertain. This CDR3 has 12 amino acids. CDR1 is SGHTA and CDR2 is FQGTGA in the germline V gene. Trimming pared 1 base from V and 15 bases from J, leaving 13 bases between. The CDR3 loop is CASSLRGGNLHF. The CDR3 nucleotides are TGTGCCAGCAGCTTAAGAGGAGGAAATCTGCATTTT.

The CDR3 region has the DNA TGTGCCAGCGGGCGGGAGGCGAACACTGAAGCTTTCTTT. It specifies CASGREANTEAFF. The chain uses TRBV11-2 and TRBJ1-1; D remains ambiguous. Germline V CDR1 and CDR2: SGHAT, FQNNGV. This CDR3 region has 13 residues. Trimming pared 8 bases from V and 1 base from J, leaving 11 bases between.

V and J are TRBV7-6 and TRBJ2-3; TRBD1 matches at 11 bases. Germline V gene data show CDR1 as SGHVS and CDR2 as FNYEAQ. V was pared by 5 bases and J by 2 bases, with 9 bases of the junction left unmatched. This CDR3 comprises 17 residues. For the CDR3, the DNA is TGTGCCAGCAGCACGCGGGGACAGGGGGTTATCACAGATACGCAGTATTTT. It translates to CASSTRGQGVITDTQYF.